One sample yielded the 30 T cell receptor beta chains listed below, sequenced in a study of shared clonotypes between healthy human individuals. Selected positively for CCR7 and CD45RO-negative, naive CD8 cells excluded terminally differentiated effector memory CD45RA+ cells. Generated by immunoSEQ multiplex PCR, the TCRdb table keeps only in-frame clones and is missing some. This sample yields around 2,000,000 clones, of which 85% to 95% are seen a single time; around 1.7% belongs to the top ten. Material for sequencing was naive CD8+ T cells from PBMCs. All receptors derive from a man aged 18 to 29 in good health. Some clones in this sample may be carry-over from other donors' samples.

The chain links TRBV14 to TRBJ2-7, with 9 bases that match TRBD1. The junction had 6 bases not matched to a gene; V was cut back by 4 bases and J by 5 bases. Germline CDR1 is SGHDN and CDR2 is FVKESK. This CDR3 region has 14 residues. This chain's CDR3 is CASSPGQGTHEQYF. The CDR3 DNA follows: TGTGCCAGCAGCCCGGGACAGGGTACTCACGAGCAGTACTTC.

This sequence joins TRBV6-1 and TRBJ2-1; D possibly corresponds to TRBD1 (5 bases). Trimming took 4 bases from V and 8 from J, leaving 12 bases between them. Germline CDR1 is MNHNS and CDR2 is SASEGT. This CDR3 contains 13 residues. CDR3 coding DNA: TGTGCCAGCAGTGGGTCAGGGATCGATGAGCAGTTCTTC. This codes for CASSGSGIDEQFF.

The V gene is TRBV5-6, the J gene TRBJ2-7; D perhaps matches TRBD2 (6 bases). Germline V gives CDR1 SGHDT, CDR2 YYEEEE. The CDR3 consists of 16 residues. V was trimmed by 1 base and J by 3 bases, leaving 17 bases between them. This chain's CDR3 is CASSLSRAGINYEQYF. The CDR3 region has the DNA TGTGCCAGCAGCTTGTCTCGGGCGGGGATAAACTACGAGCAGTACTTC.

The chain carries TRBV4-1 and TRBJ2-3; 11 positions match TRBD1. V lost 2 bases to trimming and J lost 1 base; unmatched junction nucleotides: 5. Germline assignment: CDR1 MGHRA and CDR2 YSYEKL. CDR3 length equals 17 residues. Here the CDR3 reads CASSQPDRGLGTDTQYF. CDR3 coding DNA: TGCGCCAGCAGCCAACCGGACAGGGGGCTTGGCACAGATACGCAGTATTTT.

V and J are TRBV27 and TRBJ2-2, with TRBD2 matching 7 bases. The CDR3 has 13 amino acids. Germline lookup yields CDR1 MNHEY and CDR2 SMNVEV (reference sequence). After removal of 5 bases from V and 6 bases from J, the junction contained 3 bases not matched to a gene. CDR3: CASSELASGELFF. CDR3 nucleotides: TGTGCCAGCAGTGAACTAGCGTCCGGGGAGCTGTTTTTT.

This clone was counted a few times. This chain links TRBV4-1 with TRBJ1-2, with D perhaps TRBD1 (6 bases). V lost 4 bases to trimming and J lost 0 bases, with 12 bases between them. This CDR3 contains 15 residues. Germline CDR1 is MGHRA and CDR2 is YSYEKL. The CDR3 region is CASSPTGTTNYGYTF. The CDR3 DNA sequence: TGCGCCAGCAGCCCGACGGGGACAACTAACTATGGCTACACCTTC.

The CDR3 nucleotides are TGCAGTGCTAGCGGGCTCTATGGCTACACCTTC. Protein product: CSASGLYGYTF. The rearrangement links TRBV20-1 to TRBJ1-2; D is undetermined. V was cut by 3 bases and J by 4 bases, with 6 bases left in between. This CDR3 comprises 11 residues. In germline, CDR1 is DFQATT, CDR2 SNEGSKA (reference sequence).

The V and J genes are TRBV19 and TRBJ2-1; no firm D call. From germline, CDR1 is LNHDA and CDR2 SQIVND (reference sequence). V lost 3 bases and J 10 bases, leaving 16 bases between the germline ends. The CDR3 spans 14 residues. CDR3 DNA: TGTGCCAGTAGTATGCGGCCCCCGACCGGCGAGCAGTTCTTC. As protein: CASSMRPPTGEQFF.

The chain couples TRBV28 to TRBJ1-2, with 7 bases lining up with TRBD1. V lost 5 bases, J lost 8 bases, and 8 bases stayed unmatched. The CDR3 is 13 amino acids. The germline V gene encodes CDR1 MDHEN and CDR2 SYDVKM. The CDR3 region has the DNA TGTGCCAGCAGTCTCCAGGGGGTTAAGGGCTACACCTTC. Translated, it gives CASSLQGVKGYTF.

The chain is built from TRBV11-2 and TRBJ2-5; D remains unclear. This CDR3 is built from 14 residues. Germline V gives CDR1 SGHAT, CDR2 FQNNGV. V lost 8 bases and J lost 1, with 14 bases in between. The CDR3 DNA reads TGTGCCAGCGGGTCGCGAGTGGCCCAAGAGACCCAGTACTTC. The encoded protein is CASGSRVAQETQYF.

The gene calls are TRBV19 and TRBJ2-7; TRBD2 agrees at 7 bases. The CDR3 is made up of 12 amino acids. In germline, CDR1 is LNHDA, CDR2 SQIVND (reference sequence). After removal of 3 bases from V and 6 bases from J, the junction contained 2 bases not matched to a gene. The CDR3 DNA follows: TGTGCCAGTAGTATGGGAGGGCCCGAGCAGTACTTC. Translated, it gives CASSMGGPEQYF.

This clone was observed a few times. The chain has TRBV2 and TRBJ2-2; D may be TRBD1 or TRBD2 (5 bases each). Germline CDR1 SNHLY, CDR2 FYNNEI. CDR3 length: 15 residues. The V gene lost 6 bases and the J gene lost 3 bases, with 14 bases spanning the gap. The CDR3 bases are TGTGCCAGCAGAGGGACCGATTCTCACACCGGGGAGCTGTTTTTT. Protein sequence: CASRGTDSHTGELFF.

This sequence joins TRBV11-2 and TRBJ1-1; D is possibly TRBD1 (5 bases). Germline CDR1 SGHAT, CDR2 FQNNGV. CDR3 length: 11 residues. V was shortened by 8 bases and J by 2 bases, with 6 bases between the two germline ends. CDR3 sequence: CASDSNTEAFF. The CDR3 DNA reads as TGTGCCAGCGACAGTAACACTGAAGCTTTCTTT.

Remarks on this clone: The sample has other DNA sequences that encode this CDR3 too. The V gene is TRBV7-9, the J gene TRBJ1-2; D ambiguous. CDR3 length: 13 residues. Germline loops: CDR1 SEHNR, CDR2 FQNEAQ (reference sequence). Trimming shortened V by 0 bases and J by 5 bases, and 7 bases separated the two germline ends. CDR3: CASSLASLYGYTF. The CDR3 nucleotides read TGTGCCAGCAGCTTAGCGTCTCTGTATGGCTACACCTTC.

J is TRBJ2-7 and V is TRBV4-3; TRBD1 might be the D (6 bases). CDR3 length: 17 residues. CDR1 is LGHNA, CDR2 YSLEER, per germline. The V gene lost 1 base and the J gene lost 2 bases, with 18 bases spanning the gap. As DNA, the CDR3 is TGCGCCAGCAGCCAAGGGGTAGGCAGGGGCTCTACCTACGAGCAGTACTTC. As protein: CASSQGVGRGSTYEQYF.

The V gene is TRBV21-1, the J gene TRBJ2-3; the listed D gene, TRBD2, was not tested against the DNA. TRBV21-1 is noted as a pseudogene. This CDR3 has 18 amino acids. The CDR3 DNA follows: TGTGCCAGCAGCAAAGTGTACGGCGGGAGGGGGGGTACAGATACGCAGTATTTT. Translation: CASSKVYGGRGGTDTQYF.

The V call is TRBV5-1, the J call TRBJ2-2; the match to TRBD2 covers 10 bases. Unmatched junction bases numbered 6, after V lost 3 bases and J lost 1 base. The CDR3 has 17 residues. Germline V gene sequence: CDR1 SGHRS, CDR2 YFSETQ. The DNA for the CDR3 is TGCGCCAGCAGCTACACCAAGCGGGAGGGGAACACCGGGGAGCTGTTTTTT. Translation: CASSYTKREGNTGELFF. Together with reference TRBV5-1 and TRBJ2-2, the CDR3 gives the full variable domain: KAGVTQTPRYLIKTRGQQVTLSCSPISGHRSVSWYQQTPGQGLQFLFEYFSETQRNKGNFPGRFSGRQFSNSRSEMNVSTLELGDSALYLCASSYTKREGNTGELFFGEGSRLTVL.

V is TRBV28 and J is TRBJ2-1; the match to TRBD2 covers 13 bases. With V trimmed by 6 bases and J by 0 bases, 8 bases remained unmatched. This CDR3 comprises 18 residues. CDR1 is MDHEN and CDR2 is SYDVKM in the germline V gene. CDR3 nucleotide sequence: TGTGCCAGCAGCTCAGGACTAGCGGGGGCAGGCTCCTACAATGAGCAGTTCTTC. This encodes CASSSGLAGAGSYNEQFF.

V gene TRBV6-1 combines with J gene TRBJ2-7; D is perhaps TRBD2 (6 bases). This CDR3 comprises 14 residues. The germline V gene has CDR1 MNHNS and CDR2 SASEGT. V lost 8 bases and J 0 bases, leaving 14 bases between the germline ends. This CDR3 is CASGTRGNSYEQYF. As DNA, the CDR3 is TGTGCCAGCGGTACGCGGGGAAACTCCTACGAGCAGTACTTC.

J is TRBJ2-7 and V is TRBV6-5; D gene ambiguous. The CDR3 spans 14 residues. Trimming pared 2 bases from V and 4 bases from J, leaving 12 bases between. Germline V gene lookup returns CDR1 MNHEY and CDR2 SVGAGI. The CDR3 reads CASSYVSANYEQYF. CDR3 in DNA: TGTGCCAGCAGTTACGTGAGTGCCAATTACGAGCAGTACTTC.

The V call is TRBV28, the J call TRBJ2-5; 10 positions match TRBD2. The CDR3 is 16 residues long. V shed 6 bases, J shed 7 bases, and the junction held 14 bases outside the gene matches. Germline CDR1 MDHEN, CDR2 SYDVKM. Here the CDR3 DNA reads TGTGCCAGCAGCTCCGTAAGCGGGAGGGCCCCCCGGACCCAGTACTTC. This encodes CASSSVSGRAPRTQYF.

The chain uses TRBV7-9 and TRBJ2-1; 7 nucleotides agree with TRBD2. This CDR3 has 16 residues. Trimming cost V 1 base and J 5 bases; bases outside gene matches: 8. CDR1 SEHNR and CDR2 FQNEAQ come from the germline V gene (reference sequence). The CDR3 protein is CASSLGLGLPNNEQFF. CDR3 sequence (DNA): TGTGCCAGCAGCTTAGGGTTGGGACTACCTAACAATGAGCAGTTCTTC.

This clone was observed a handful of times. The gene calls are TRBV7-8 and TRBJ2-1, with 11 bases aligning to TRBD2. Germline loops: CDR1 SGHVS, CDR2 FQNEAQ. CDR3 length: 17 residues. V trimming: 1 base; J trimming: 4 bases; junction bases outside the gene matches: 6. The CDR3: CASSLVIRTSGYNEQFF. The CDR3 nucleotides are TGTGCCAGCAGCTTAGTTATCCGGACTAGCGGGTACAATGAGCAGTTCTTC.

Worth noting for this clone: This specimen includes other DNA sequences encoding the same CDR3. The chain links TRBV10-3 to TRBJ2-5; no reliable D call. Trimming left V 4 bases short and J 4 bases short, with 4 bases between. The CDR3 length is 11 residues. The germline V gene has CDR1 ENHRY and CDR2 SYGVKD. CDR3 coding DNA: TGTGCCATCAGTGGTGGAGAGACCCAGTACTTC. It specifies CAISGGETQYF.

V gene TRBV5-1 combines with J gene TRBJ2-5; 9 nucleotides line up with TRBD1. This CDR3 comprises 16 residues. Trimming cost V 0 bases and J 2 bases; bases outside gene matches: 5. Germline CDR1 SGHRS, CDR2 YFSETQ. CDR3 region: CASSLAGDREQETQYF. DNA for the CDR3: TGCGCCAGCAGCTTGGCCGGGGACAGGGAACAAGAGACCCAGTACTTC.

The genes are TRBV28 and TRBJ1-3; D ambiguous. The CDR3 spans 12 residues. Per germline, CDR1 MDHEN and CDR2 SYDVKM. The V end lost 9 bases, the J end lost 1 base, and 7 bases lay between the germline ends. CDR3 amino acids: CASCGSGNTIYF. The CDR3 DNA reads TGTGCCAGTTGTGGATCTGGAAACACCATATATTTT.

This clone was detected a few times. CDR3 sequence (DNA): TGTGCCAGCCTAACCCCGGGCCAAGAAAAACTGTTTTTT. It codes for CASLTPGQEKLFF. The chain is built from TRBV19 and TRBJ1-4; the D is unclear. This CDR3 has 13 amino acids. Germline V gene sequence: CDR1 LNHDA, CDR2 SQIVND (reference sequence). Between the trimmed V and J ends, which lost 9 bases and 8 bases, there was a span of 16 bases.

The V gene is TRBV28, the J gene TRBJ1-4; 8 bases match TRBD1. Germline V gene data show CDR1 as MDHEN and CDR2 as SYDVKM. The CDR3 covers 17 residues. J gave up 3 bases and V 5 bases, and 11 bases lay outside the gene matches. CDR3 sequence reads: CASSNPETGVSNEKLFF. For the CDR3, the DNA is TGTGCCAGCAGTAACCCCGAGACAGGGGTTTCTAATGAAAAACTGTTTTTT.

This rearrangement joins TRBV29-1 to TRBJ2-3, with D possibly being TRBD2 (5 bases). CDR3 length: 12 amino acids. The germline V and J ends were trimmed by 1 base and 6 bases, with 8 bases remaining between them. CDR1 is SQVTM and CDR2 is ANQGSEA in the germline V gene. The CDR3 protein is CSVEARGDTQYF. As DNA, the CDR3 is TGCAGCGTTGAAGCCCGAGGGGATACGCAGTATTTT.

The gene calls are TRBV28 and TRBJ1-1; 9 bases agree with TRBD1. V trimming: 5 bases; J trimming: 10 bases; junction bases outside the gene matches: 8. This CDR3 is 13 amino acids long. Germline V gene data show CDR1 as MDHEN and CDR2 as SYDVKM. The CDR3 spells CASSNRGLLRAFF. CDR3 bases: TGTGCCAGCAGTAACAGGGGGCTATTACGAGCTTTCTTT.